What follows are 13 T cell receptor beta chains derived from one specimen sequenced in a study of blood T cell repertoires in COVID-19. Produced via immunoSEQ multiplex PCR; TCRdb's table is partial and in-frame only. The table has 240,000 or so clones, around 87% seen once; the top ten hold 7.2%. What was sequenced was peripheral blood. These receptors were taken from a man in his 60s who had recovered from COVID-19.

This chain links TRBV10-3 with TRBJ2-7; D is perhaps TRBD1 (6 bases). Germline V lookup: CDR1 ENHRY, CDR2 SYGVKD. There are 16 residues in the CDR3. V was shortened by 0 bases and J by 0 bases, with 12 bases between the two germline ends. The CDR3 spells CAISESDGRGSYEQYF. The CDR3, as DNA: TGTGCCATCAGTGAGTCGGACGGCAGGGGCTCCTACGAGCAGTACTTC.

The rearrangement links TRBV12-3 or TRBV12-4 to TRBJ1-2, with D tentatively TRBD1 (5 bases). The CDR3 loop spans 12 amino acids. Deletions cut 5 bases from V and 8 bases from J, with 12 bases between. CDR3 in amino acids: CASSQGFEGYTF. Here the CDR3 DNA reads TGTGCCAGCAGTCAGGGATTTGAGGGCTACACCTTC.

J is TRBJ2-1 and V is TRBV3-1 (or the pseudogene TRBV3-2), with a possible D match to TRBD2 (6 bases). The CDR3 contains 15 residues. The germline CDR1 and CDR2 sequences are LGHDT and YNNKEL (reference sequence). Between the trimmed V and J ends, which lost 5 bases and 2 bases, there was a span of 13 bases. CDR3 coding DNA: TGTGCCAGCAGCTATTGGGACTCCACCTACAATGAGCAGTTCTTC. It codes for CASSYWDSTYNEQFF.

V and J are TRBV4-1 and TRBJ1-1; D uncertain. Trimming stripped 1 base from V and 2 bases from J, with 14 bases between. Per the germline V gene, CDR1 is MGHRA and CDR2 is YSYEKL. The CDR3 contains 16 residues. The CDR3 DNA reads TGCGCCAGCAGCCAAGCACGCGTAATGGGCAACACTGAAGCTTTCTTT. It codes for CASSQARVMGNTEAFF.

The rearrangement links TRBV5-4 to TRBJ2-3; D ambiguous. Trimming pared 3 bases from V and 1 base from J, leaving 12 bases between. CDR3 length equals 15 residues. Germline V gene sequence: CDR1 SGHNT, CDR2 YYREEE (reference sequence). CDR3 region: CASSYLVRGTDTQYF. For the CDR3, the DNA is TGTGCCAGCAGCTACCTAGTAAGAGGCACAGATACGCAGTATTTT.

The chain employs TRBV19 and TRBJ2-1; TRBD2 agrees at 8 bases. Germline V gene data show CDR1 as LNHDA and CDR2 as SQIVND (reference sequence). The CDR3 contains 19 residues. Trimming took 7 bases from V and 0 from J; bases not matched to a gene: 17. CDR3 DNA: TGTGCCAGTACCCTCCGGACTAGCTCGCTTGCCGGCTCCTACAATGAGCAGTTCTTC. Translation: CASTLRTSSLAGSYNEQFF.

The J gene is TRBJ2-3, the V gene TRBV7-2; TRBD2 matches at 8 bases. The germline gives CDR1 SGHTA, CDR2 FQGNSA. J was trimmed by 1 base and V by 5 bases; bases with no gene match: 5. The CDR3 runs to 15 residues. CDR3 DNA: TGTGCCAGCAGCCCCTCCGGGGGGGGCACAGATACGCAGTATTTT. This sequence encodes CASSPSGGGTDTQYF.

This CDR3 reads CASSFSGGAGIEQFF. CDR3 DNA: TGTGCCAGCAGCTTCAGCGGGGGGGCCGGTATTGAGCAGTTCTTC. The V call is TRBV9, the J call TRBJ2-1, with 10 positions matching TRBD2. The CDR3 totals 15 residues. From germline, CDR1 is SGDLS and CDR2 YYNGEE. The V and J ends lost 4 bases and 9 bases, in that order; junction bases with no gene match: 10.

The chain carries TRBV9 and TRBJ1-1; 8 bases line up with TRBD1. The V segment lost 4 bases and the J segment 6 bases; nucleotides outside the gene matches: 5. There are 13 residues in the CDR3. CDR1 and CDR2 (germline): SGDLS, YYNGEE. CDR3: CASSPDRVAEAFF. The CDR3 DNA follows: TGTGCCAGCAGCCCGGACAGGGTGGCTGAAGCTTTCTTT.

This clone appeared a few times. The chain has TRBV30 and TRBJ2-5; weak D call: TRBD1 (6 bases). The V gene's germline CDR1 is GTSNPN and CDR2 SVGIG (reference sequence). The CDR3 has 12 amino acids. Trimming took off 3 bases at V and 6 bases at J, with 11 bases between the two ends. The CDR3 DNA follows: TGTGCCTGGAGGGCAGGGGCGAAGACCCAGTACTTC. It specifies CAWRAGAKTQYF.

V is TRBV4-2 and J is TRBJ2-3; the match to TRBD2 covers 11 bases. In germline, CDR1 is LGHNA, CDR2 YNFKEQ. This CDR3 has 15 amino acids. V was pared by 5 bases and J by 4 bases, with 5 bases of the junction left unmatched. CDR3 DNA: TGTGCCAGCAGCATTTCTAGCGGGGGGTCAGATACGCAGTATTTT. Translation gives CASSISSGGSDTQYF.

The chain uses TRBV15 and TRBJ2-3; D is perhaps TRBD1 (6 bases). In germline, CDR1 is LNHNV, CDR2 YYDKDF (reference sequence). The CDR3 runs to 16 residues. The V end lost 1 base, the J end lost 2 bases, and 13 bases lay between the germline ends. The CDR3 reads CATSRGRDKNTDTQYF. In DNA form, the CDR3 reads TGTGCCACCAGCAGAGGCCGGGACAAAAACACAGATACGCAGTATTTT. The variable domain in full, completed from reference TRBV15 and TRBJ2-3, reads DAMVIQNPRYQVTQFGKPVTLSCSQTLNHNVMYWYQQKSSQAPKLLFHYYDKDFNNEADTPDNFQSRRPNTSFCFLDIRSPGLGDTAMYLCATSRGRDKNTDTQYFGPGTRLTVL.

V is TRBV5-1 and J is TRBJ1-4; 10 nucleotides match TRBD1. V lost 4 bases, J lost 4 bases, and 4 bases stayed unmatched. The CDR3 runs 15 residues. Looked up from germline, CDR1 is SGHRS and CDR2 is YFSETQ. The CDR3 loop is CASSLGQGGNEKLFF. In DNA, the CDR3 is TGCGCCAGCAGCCTCGGACAGGGGGGTAATGAAAAACTGTTTTTT. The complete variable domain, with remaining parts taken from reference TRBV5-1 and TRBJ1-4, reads KAGVTQTPRYLIKTRGQQVTLSCSPISGHRSVSWYQQTPGQGLQFLFEYFSETQRNKGNFPGRFSGRQFSNSRSEMNVSTLELGDSALYLCASSLGQGGNEKLFFGSGTQLSVL.